This TCR beta chain was recorded in a study of OX40 agonist ivuxolimab in advanced cancers. Findings and limits, study-wide: Not determined was the antigen specificity of the expanded peripheral T cells.

Libraries were prepared by immunoSEQ multiplex PCR; TCRdb keeps only in-frame clonotypes and omits some of them. The profile shows under 80,000 clones, approximately 87% of them singletons. Germline assignment: CDR1 MDHEN and CDR2 SYDVKM. V was clipped by 2 bases and J by 2 bases, with 6 bases between them. The CDR3 spans 13 residues. A remark on this clone: Its antigen is undetermined.

The chain combines TRBV28 with TRBJ2-5; D unresolved. Sequenced material: CD4+ or CD8+ T cells sorted from blood, taken in a trial of the OX40 agonist ivuxolimab. This receptor was identified in an adult with an advanced solid tumor such as melanoma, head and neck, liver or kidney cancer. The CDR3: CASSLTHQETQYF. For the CDR3, the DNA is TGTGCCAGCAGTTTAACTCATCAAGAGACCCAGTACTTC.